A selection of T cell receptor beta chains follows, all from one sample in a study of blood T cell repertoires in COVID-19. TCRdb's copy holds only in-frame clones and misses some; the assay was immunoSEQ multiplex PCR. The sample includes about 400,000 clones, roughly 90% seen only once; the top ten take 1.2%. Sequenced: peripheral blood. The receptors here all came from a man aged 40-50 years with acute or convalescent COVID-19. Both conserved end residues are part of each CDR3. The order of the fields is V gene, clone size, D gene, CDR3 length, J gene, CDR3 protein, CDR3 DNA. A D gene is named only where the DNA matches it firmly. Clone size is stated in some rows and not others, as once, few, many or a class when expanded.

V: TRBV6-1; size: .; D: .; length: 14; J: TRBJ2-3; CDR3: CASSEGQDTDTQYF; DNA: TGTGCCAGCAGTGAAGGACAAGACACAGATACGCAGTATTTT
V: TRBV6-1; size: .; D: .; length: 14; J: TRBJ1-1; CDR3: CASSDWAGHPEAFF; DNA: TGTGCCAGCAGTGATTGGGCAGGGCACCCTGAAGCTTTCTTT
V: TRBV4-3; size: .; D: .; length: 15; J: TRBJ2-1; CDR3: CASSQDWLAINEQFF; DNA: TGCGCCAGCAGCCAAGATTGGCTAGCGATTAATGAGCAGTTCTTC
V: TRBV5-4; size: .; D: .; length: 17; J: TRBJ1-3; CDR3: CASSLGLPGVSGNTIYF; DNA: TGTGCCAGCAGCTTGGGCCTCCCGGGGGTTTCTGGAAACACCATATATTTT
V: TRBV28; size: once; D: TRBD1; length: 13; J: TRBJ1-2; CDR3: CASNGQAGGGYTF; DNA: TGTGCCAGCAACGGACAGGCCGGGGGTGGCTACACCTTC
V: TRBV4-1; size: .; D: TRBD1; length: 15; J: TRBJ1-2; CDR3: CASSETGTGNYGYTF; DNA: TGCGCCAGCAGCGAAACCGGGACAGGGAACTATGGCTACACCTTC
V: TRBV7-2; size: .; D: .; length: 14; J: TRBJ2-7; CDR3: CASSVDQGTYEQYF; DNA: TGTGCCAGCAGCGTAGACCAGGGGACCTACGAGCAGTACTTC
V: TRBV5-1; size: .; D: .; length: 14; J: TRBJ1-1; CDR3: CASRLSDRYTEAFF; DNA: TGCGCCAGCAGGTTATCGGACAGATACACTGAAGCTTTCTTT
V: TRBV7-2; size: .; D: .; length: 18; J: TRBJ2-3; CDR3: CASSSPGTLDSSPDTQYF; DNA: TGTGCCAGCAGCTCACCCGGGACTCTGGATAGCAGCCCAGATACGCAGTATTTT
V: TRBV4-1; size: .; D: TRBD2; length: 15; J: TRBJ2-1; CDR3: CASSQPSGSYNEQFF; DNA: TGCGCCAGCAGCCAACCGAGCGGGAGCTACAATGAGCAGTTCTTC
V: TRBV19; size: once; D: .; length: 12; J: TRBJ1-2; CDR3: CASRRGGYGYTF; DNA: TGTGCCAGCCGAAGGGGCGGCTATGGCTACACCTTC
V: TRBV6-1; size: .; D: .; length: 14; J: TRBJ2-7; CDR3: CASSELRLGPEQYF; DNA: TGTGCCAGCAGTGAATTGAGACTAGGCCCCGAGCAGTACTTC